This paragraph covers one T cell receptor (beta chain) sequence. This clonotype was detected only a few times. The antigen this receptor binds is unknown. Base quality data are lacking; no much larger clone is found one base away. From cysteine to phenylalanine, the CDR3 is 15 amino acids long. This entry keeps only the CDR3 DNA: 45 bases, framed from base 1. Trimming removed 6 bases from V and 3 bases from J; the gene matches leave 5 bases unexplained. Libraries were made using RT-PCR. The sequencer listed for this sample is Illumina HiSeq 2500. TCRdb reprocessed the public reads (quality trimming at Q25 with fastp, clone calling with MiXCR) and kept in-frame beta chains. All rows with the same CDR3 protein become a single entry with the most common DNA and genes. Present in this sample are roughly 630,000 distinct CDR3 sequences, around 13% of which were seen just once. Clones ranked in the top ten supply 7.5% to 8% of the sample.

This entry comes from a study of response to subunit inactivated influenza vaccine listed by TCRdb under 2018. Study-level background: The study used deep quantitative T cell receptor repertoire profiling to track responses to a trivalent subunit inactivated influenza vaccine.

The research as a whole found: According to the authors, only a limited number of new T cells may be recruited by each seasonal influenza vaccination.

This receptor was taken from a man between 45 and 60 years old who received an inactivated influenza vaccine. Donor details come from another sample of the same person, matched by shared clones. The sample in question was PBMCs from blood, obtained around 14 days before vaccination. The chain is encoded by TRBV12-3 or TRBV12-4 joined to TRBJ2-4; TRBD1 agrees with 10 junctional bases. This receptor carries the CDR3 CASSDGQGGKNIQYF. The nucleotide sequence reads as follows: TGTGCCAGCAGCGATGGACAGGGGGGCAAAAACATTCAGTACTTC.